A selection of T cell receptor beta chains follows, all from one sample in a study of OX40 agonist ivuxolimab in advanced cancers. Repertoires were generated with immunoSEQ multiplex PCR, while TCRdb's copy carries only in-frame clones and drops some. The table shows fewer than 140,000 clones, with roughly nine tenths occurring only once. The sequencing here drew on CD4+ or CD8+ T cells sorted from blood, taken in a trial of the OX40 agonist ivuxolimab. These receptors were obtained from an adult with an advanced solid tumor such as melanoma, head and neck, liver or kidney cancer. Each CDR3 is given with its conserved first and last residue. The D gene is left open where the match is weak. Clone size, where shown, is once, few, many, or a class for clones that have expanded.

DNA	CDR3	D	J	V	size
TGTGCCAGCAGCTTATTCATGGAGACCCAGTACTTC	CASSLFMETQYF	NA	TRBJ2-5	TRBV7-2	NA
TGCGCCAGCAGAGGCAACGCCTTGGAGAATACGCAGTATTTT	CASRGNALENTQYF	NA	TRBJ2-3	TRBV5-1	NA
TGTGCCAGCAGTGAGCCGGGACAGGACTATGGCTACACCTTC	CASSEPGQDYGYTF	TRBD1	TRBJ1-2	TRBV6-1	NA
TGTGCCAGCACTTCGGACAGGACAGCCTATGGCTACACCTTC	CASTSDRTAYGYTF	TRBD1	TRBJ1-2	TRBV6-6	NA
TGTGCCAGCAGTTACTCGAGGGGAGGAGGAGAAAAACTGTTTTTT	CASSYSRGGGEKLFF	NA	TRBJ1-4	TRBV6-6	NA
TGTGCCAGCAGTCTCGGACAGGCGGTAGTAGAGCAGTACTTC	CASSLGQAVVEQYF	TRBD1	TRBJ2-7	TRBV7-9	NA
TGTGCCAGCAGCTTAGTCGGGACTAGAGGCTACGAGCAGTACTTC	CASSLVGTRGYEQYF	TRBD2	TRBJ2-7	TRBV7-2	NA
TGTGCCAGCAGCCCCCGGACCACTCGGAACGAGCAGTACTTC	CASSPRTTRNEQYF	NA	TRBJ2-7	TRBV7-6	NA
TGTGCCAGTAGTTTCTATCTCCAGGGGAAAGGAGAGACCCAGTACTTC	CASSFYLQGKGETQYF	NA	TRBJ2-5	TRBV19	NA
TGTGCCAGCAGCGTAGAGTTAGGAGGGGCCACCGGGGAGCTGTTTTTT	CASSVELGGATGELFF	NA	TRBJ2-2	TRBV9	NA
TGTGCCAGCAGCTTAGCCCACCTGGGTGGGAATGAGCAGTTCTTC	CASSLAHLGGNEQFF	NA	TRBJ2-1	TRBV7-6	NA
TGTGCCATCACAGCGACTAGCGGGCCCAACACCGGGGAGCTGTTTTTT	CAITATSGPNTGELFF	TRBD2	TRBJ2-2	TRBV10-3	NA
TGTGCCAGAAATGGGGCCGGGACAGGGACATTGGATACGCAGTATTTT	CARNGAGTGTLDTQYF	TRBD1	TRBJ2-3	TRBV5-3	NA
TGTGCCAGCAGCCCGCCGGGACTAGCGGGGATTAATGAGCAGTTCTTC	CASSPPGLAGINEQFF	TRBD2	TRBJ2-1	TRBV11-3	NA
TGTGCCAGCAGCGTAGTCGGACTTCCCAGCTCTGGAAACACCATATATTTT	CASSVVGLPSSGNTIYF	NA	TRBJ1-3	TRBV9	few